These T cell receptor beta chains were read from a single sample in a study of T-cell memory formation after mild COVID-19. Via MiXCR, TCRdb re-called the 5' RACE reads, giving one row per CDR3 protein. This sample yields about 90,000 distinct CDR3 sequences, of which roughly an eighth are seen a single time; 25% to 35% belongs to the top ten. The sample consisted of PBMCs or a T cell subset sorted from them (not recorded which). All receptors come from an adult woman who had mild COVID-19 (a few samples of this study predate the infection). Cell type and time point are not known. CDR3s include the opening cysteine and the closing phenylalanine or tryptophan. The D gene is left open where the match is weak. Clone size appears in some rows only: once, few, many, or a class for an expanded clone.

V: TRBV12-3/TRBV12-4
D: TRBD2
size: .
J: TRBJ2-5
DNA: TGTGCCAGCAGTTTCGGGACTAGCGGGGGCCGAGAGACCCAGTACTTC
CDR3: CASSFGTSGGRETQYF

V: TRBV7-9
D: TRBD2
size: .
J: TRBJ2-2
DNA: TGTGCCAGCAGCCCCTCTGAGACTAGCGCCACCGGGGAGCTGTTTTTT
CDR3: CASSPSETSATGELFF

V: TRBV7-2
D: TRBD2
size: .
J: TRBJ2-3
DNA: TGTGCCAGCAGCCATAGCGGGGGGGCAGGTGATACGCAGTATTTT
CDR3: CASSHSGGAGDTQYF

V: TRBV12-3/TRBV12-4
D: TRBD1
size: few
J: TRBJ2-5
DNA: TGTGCCAGCAGTTGGGACAGAAATTTGGAAGAGACCCAGTACTTC
CDR3: CASSWDRNLEETQYF

V: TRBV29-1
D: .
size: .
J: TRBJ2-7
DNA: TGCAGCGTTGAAGATCCTATTTCCTACGAGCAGTACTTC
CDR3: CSVEDPISYEQYF

V: TRBV5-1
D: TRBD2
size: few
J: TRBJ2-7
DNA: TGCGCCAGCAGCGGACGCCACCTAGCGGAGGCCTCCTACGAGCAGTACTTC
CDR3: CASSGRHLAEASYEQYF

V: TRBV12-3/TRBV12-4
D: TRBD1
size: .
J: TRBJ2-5
DNA: TGTGCCAGCAGCCTCAGGGGGCTGGAGACCCAGTACTTC
CDR3: CASSLRGLETQYF

V: TRBV4-2
D: .
size: few
J: TRBJ2-7
DNA: TGTGCCAGCAGCCAAGAGGGGGGGCTAGGTTTTCCGCTGGACGAGCAGTACTTC
CDR3: CASSQEGGLGFPLDEQYF

V: TRBV7-6
D: .
size: many
J: TRBJ2-7
DNA: TGTGCCAGCAGCTCCCCGACAGGACTCTCCTACGAGCAGTACTTC
CDR3: CASSSPTGLSYEQYF

V: TRBV13
D: TRBD2
size: few
J: TRBJ2-1
DNA: TGTGCCAGCAGCTCCCAAGGACTAGGCCACAATGAGCAGTTCTTC
CDR3: CASSSQGLGHNEQFF

V: TRBV6-6
D: .
size: .
J: TRBJ2-7
DNA: TGTGCCAGCAGTCAACCCCAACAGGGATACGAGCAGTACTTC
CDR3: CASSQPQQGYEQYF

V: TRBV6-5
D: TRBD1
size: many
J: TRBJ2-7
DNA: TGTGCCAGCAGCCCGGGACAGGGAAGTTACGAGCAGTACTTC
CDR3: CASSPGQGSYEQYF

V: TRBV7-9
D: .
size: few
J: TRBJ2-1
DNA: TGTGCCAGCAGCTTACCCAGCCAGCAGTTCTTC
CDR3: CASSLPSQQFF

V: TRBV9
D: .
size: .
J: TRBJ2-3
DNA: TGTGCCAGCAGCACAGGTGGGGGGATGGGGACAGATACGCAGTATTTT
CDR3: CASSTGGGMGTDTQYF

V: TRBV7-9
D: .
size: few
J: TRBJ2-1
DNA: TGTGCCAGCAGCTTTTTAGGGGCCTTAACATACAATGAGCAGTTCTTC
CDR3: CASSFLGALTYNEQFF

V: TRBV6-2/TRBV6-3
D: TRBD2
size: many
J: TRBJ2-1
DNA: TGTGCCAGCAGTCCAGAAACCCTAGCGGGAGGGCCGAATGAGCAGTTCTTC
CDR3: CASSPETLAGGPNEQFF

V: TRBV10-2
D: .
size: .
J: TRBJ2-3
DNA: TGCGCCAGCAGTGCAAACCTAGATACGCAGTATTTT
CDR3: CASSANLDTQYF

V: TRBV20-1
D: .
size: .
J: TRBJ1-5
DNA: TGCAGTGCTAGAGATCCGAGGGAGGATCAGCCCCAGCATTTT
CDR3: CSARDPREDQPQHF

V: TRBV7-9
D: TRBD2
size: .
J: TRBJ2-5
DNA: TGTGCCAGCAGCTTACGGGTAGCGGGACAAGAGACCCAGTACTTC
CDR3: CASSLRVAGQETQYF

V: TRBV11-2
D: .
size: .
J: TRBJ2-1
DNA: TGTGCCAGCAGCTTAGTCGTCCGGGGCAATGAGCAGTTCTTC
CDR3: CASSLVVRGNEQFF

V: TRBV4-1
D: .
size: .
J: TRBJ1-4
DNA: TGCGCCAGCAGCCAAGACCCTGGACAGCCTAATGAAAAACTGTTTTTT
CDR3: CASSQDPGQPNEKLFF

V: TRBV9
D: .
size: many
J: TRBJ2-3
DNA: TGTGCCAGCAGCGCCGGGAGTAGTACAGATACGCAGTATTTT
CDR3: CASSAGSSTDTQYF

V: TRBV2
D: .
size: .
J: TRBJ2-7
DNA: TGTGCCAGCAGTACTCGGGCCCACTACGAGCAGTACTTC
CDR3: CASSTRAHYEQYF

V: TRBV24-1
D: .
size: few
J: TRBJ2-5
DNA: TGTGCCACCAGTGATTTGGTAGTGGCGACCCAGTACTTC
CDR3: CATSDLVVATQYF

V: TRBV5-4
D: TRBD1
size: .
J: TRBJ2-7
DNA: TGTGCCAGCACGTTCCAGGGGGCCCCCCAGGGTAGCTCGCACTTC
CDR3: CASTFQGAPQGSSHF

V: TRBV12-3/TRBV12-4
D: .
size: many
J: TRBJ2-1
DNA: TGTGCCATCGAGACTAGTTGGTTCGAGCAGTTCTTC
CDR3: CAIETSWFEQFF

V: TRBV20-1
D: TRBD2
size: many
J: TRBJ2-1
DNA: TGCAGTGCTAGAAGCGGGAGGGCCAATGAGCAGTTCTTC
CDR3: CSARSGRANEQFF

V: TRBV5-5
D: TRBD1
size: .
J: TRBJ2-7
DNA: TGTGCCAGCAGCTTGGTGGCAGGGGGCAACTACGAGCAGTACTTC
CDR3: CASSLVAGGNYEQYF

V: TRBV20-1
D: TRBD1
size: many
J: TRBJ2-7
DNA: TGCAGTGCTAAGACGGAAACAGGGGGCACCATTGATTACTACGAGCAGTACTTC
CDR3: CSAKTETGGTIDYYEQYF

V: TRBV3-1
D: TRBD1
size: few
J: TRBJ2-7
DNA: TGTGCCAGCAGCCAGCGAGGGACAGGGGGTTACGAGCAGTACTTC
CDR3: CASSQRGTGGYEQYF

V: TRBV27
D: .
size: .
J: TRBJ1-2
DNA: TGTGCCAGTGGGGGGGTACGAGGCTACACCTTC
CDR3: CASGGVRGYTF

V: TRBV24-1
D: .
size: .
J: TRBJ1-5
DNA: TGTGCCACCAGTGGGAAACGGAGCAATCAGCCCCAGCATTTT
CDR3: CATSGKRSNQPQHF

V: TRBV6-5
D: .
size: few
J: TRBJ2-7
DNA: TGTGCCAGCAGTTACCGGGACTTTAGCTCCTACGAGCAGTACTTC
CDR3: CASSYRDFSSYEQYF

V: TRBV12-3/TRBV12-4
D: .
size: .
J: TRBJ1-1
DNA: TGTGCCAGCAGTTTTGGAGGGAGTGAAGCTTTCTTT
CDR3: CASSFGGSEAFF

V: TRBV12-3/TRBV12-4
D: .
size: few
J: TRBJ2-6
DNA: TGTGCCAGCAGTTCACCCCACGAGGGCACGGGGGCCAACGTCCTGACTTTC
CDR3: CASSSPHEGTGANVLTF

V: TRBV6-2/TRBV6-3
D: .
size: .
J: TRBJ2-3
DNA: TGTGCCAGCAGTTATCGTGACTCCAACACAGATACGCAGTATTTT
CDR3: CASSYRDSNTDTQYF